The 15 T cell receptor beta chains reported below all come from one sample, sequenced in a study of T cells after yellow fever vaccination. TCRdb re-called the 5' RACE reads with MiXCR, one entry per CDR3 protein. The table records 450,000 to 550,000 distinct CDR3 sequences, 21% of them present only once. The sample here was PBMCs, taken about 21 days after the first yellow fever vaccination. The receptors were gathered from a man between 18 and 35 years old who received the YFV17D yellow fever vaccine.

The chain employs TRBV4-1 and TRBJ1-1, with 10 bases identical to TRBD1. The CDR3 is 16 residues long. Per the germline V gene, CDR1 is MGHRA and CDR2 is YSYEKL. J lost 4 bases, V lost 4 bases, and 9 bases had no gene match. DNA for the CDR3: TGCGCCAGCAGCCTCGGGACAGGGGAGTGGGTCACTGAAGCTTTCTTT. This codes for CASSLGTGEWVTEAFF.

The chain combines TRBV20-1 with TRBJ1-6; 9 positions match TRBD1. Per the germline V gene, CDR1 is DFQATT and CDR2 is SNEGSKA (reference sequence). The CDR3 is 13 residues long. The ends lost 6 bases at V and 9 bases at J; junction bases unmatched: 6. The CDR3, as DNA: TGCAGTGCAACGGACAGGGGAGGTTCACCCCTCCACTTT. This translates into CSATDRGGSPLHF.

This clonotype was observed a few times. J is TRBJ2-5 and V is TRBV20-1; D remains ambiguous. The V and J ends lost 0 bases and 0 bases respectively, with 8 bases between them. The CDR3 has 14 residues. Germline lookup yields CDR1 DFQATT and CDR2 SNEGSKA (reference sequence). In nucleotides, the CDR3 is TGCAGTGCTAGAGATCTCGTAGACCAAGAGACCCAGTACTTC. Its translation is CSARDLVDQETQYF.

This chain joins TRBV7-9 and TRBJ2-5; 11 bases line up with TRBD2. Looked up from germline, CDR1 is SEHNR and CDR2 is FQNEAQ (reference sequence). J was trimmed by 5 bases and V by 4 bases; bases with no gene match: 12. The CDR3 is 17 amino acids. CDR3 bases: TGTGCCAGCAGCTGTAGCGGGGGGGCCGTCGCCTGCGAGACCCAGTACTTC. Protein: CASSCSGGAVACETQYF.

The chain has TRBV15 and TRBJ1-2; D is ambiguous. Germline V gives CDR1 LNHNV, CDR2 YYDKDF (reference sequence). V was clipped by 0 bases and J by 7 bases, with 9 bases between them. The CDR3 has 13 residues. The CDR3: CATSRDGASGYTF. The DNA of the CDR3 is TGTGCCACCAGCAGAGATGGCGCCTCTGGCTACACCTTC.

This clonotype was counted many times. This chain joins TRBV28 and TRBJ2-4, with D tentatively TRBD2 (7 bases). This CDR3 contains 16 residues. From germline, CDR1 is MDHEN and CDR2 SYDVKM. The V end was cut by 2 bases, the J end by 7 bases, with 18 bases between. DNA of the CDR3: TGTGCCAGCAGTTTAGGGGGGGCCGGCGGTGGGAACATTCAGTACTTC. This sequence encodes CASSLGGAGGGNIQYF.

The chain uses TRBV6-2 or TRBV6-3 and TRBJ2-1; D call uncertain. Germline loops: CDR1 MNHEY, CDR2 SVGEGT. Trimming removed 5 bases at V and 1 base at J, with 15 bases between. The CDR3 runs to 16 residues. CDR3 bases: TGTGCCAGCAGTACAAAGGGTTATGGATCCTACAATGAGCAGTTCTTC. This encodes CASSTKGYGSYNEQFF.

This sequence joins TRBV20-1 and TRBJ2-7; D remains unclear. Per germline, CDR1 DFQATT and CDR2 SNEGSKA (reference sequence). The CDR3 loop spans 11 amino acids. V lost 5 bases, J lost 2 bases, and 7 bases lay in between. CDR3 sequence: CSASVAYEQYV. The DNA of the CDR3 is TGCAGTGCTTCCGTAGCCTACGAGCAGTACGTC.

This clonotype has only a few counts. The chain combines TRBV7-2 with TRBJ2-4, with D perhaps TRBD1 or TRBD2 (7 bases each). V lost 7 bases and J 7 bases, leaving 14 bases between the germline ends. The CDR3 runs to 13 residues. Germline lookup yields CDR1 SGHTA and CDR2 FQGNSA. The DNA of the CDR3 is TGTGCCAGCACCCGCCAGGGGGGGAACATTCAGTACTTC. Encoded protein: CASTRQGGNIQYF.

This sequence joins TRBV5-6 and TRBJ1-5; no reliable D call. This CDR3 spans 15 amino acids. Germline V lookup: CDR1 SGHDT, CDR2 YYEEEE. Deletions cut 0 bases from V and 5 bases from J, with 12 bases between. CDR3 amino acids: CASSLAVGGYQPQHF. Here the CDR3 DNA reads TGTGCCAGCAGCTTGGCGGTAGGCGGCTATCAGCCCCAGCATTTT. Drawing the rest from reference TRBV5-6 and TRBJ1-5, the complete variable domain is DAGVTQSPTHLIKTRGQQVTLRCSPKSGHDTVSWYQQALGQGPQFIFQYYEEEERQRGNFPDRFSGHQFPNYSSELNVNALLLGDSALYLCASSLAVGGYQPQHFGDGTRLSIL.

This clonotype occurred a few times. The chain links TRBV6-2 or TRBV6-3 to TRBJ2-7; D is undetermined. The germline V and J ends were trimmed by 4 bases and 0 bases, with 10 bases remaining between them. CDR1 and CDR2 from the germline V gene are MNHEY and SVGEGT. This CDR3 comprises 14 residues. Written as DNA, the CDR3 is TGTGCCAGCAGTTCAGGAACAATCTCCTACGAGCAGTACTTC. It specifies CASSSGTISYEQYF.

This chain connects TRBV4-2 to TRBJ2-2, with 7 bases fitting TRBD2. Germline V gene sequence: CDR1 LGHNA, CDR2 YNFKEQ. This CDR3 is built from 19 residues. Trimming at V came to 3 bases and at J to 0 bases, leaving 13 bases not matched to a gene. CDR3 in amino acids: CASSQLAAGIRPNTGELFF. The CDR3, as DNA: TGTGCCAGCAGCCAGTTGGCAGCGGGGATCCGGCCGAACACCGGGGAGCTGTTTTTT.

This chain uses TRBV6-5 with TRBJ2-7; the match to TRBD1 covers 10 bases. Losses at the gene ends were 2 bases for V and 4 bases for J; bases not matched to a gene: 5. Germline V lookup: CDR1 MNHEY, CDR2 SVGAGI. The CDR3 covers 15 residues. In DNA form, the CDR3 reads TGTGCCAGCAGTTACCGGGACAGGGGTGGTTACGAGCAGTACTTC. Its translation is CASSYRDRGGYEQYF.

J is TRBJ2-1 and V is TRBV11-2; a possible D gene is TRBD1 (6 bases). Per germline, CDR1 SGHAT and CDR2 FQNNGV. V shed 1 base and J shed 0 bases, with 16 bases lying between them. This CDR3 region has 18 residues. As DNA, the CDR3 is TGTGCCAGCAGCTTAGGGGGACACGTACCGAGCTCCTACAATGAGCAGTTCTTC. Encoded protein: CASSLGGHVPSSYNEQFF.

This clonotype showed up just a few times. V gene TRBV5-1 combines with J gene TRBJ2-1; 10 nucleotides line up with TRBD2. V lost 0 bases to trimming and J lost 6 bases; unmatched junction nucleotides: 3. Germline CDR1 is SGHRS and CDR2 is YFSETQ. The length of the CDR3 is 15 residues. CDR3 protein: CASSLEVAGGNEQFF. For the CDR3, the DNA is TGCGCCAGCAGCTTGGAAGTAGCGGGGGGCAATGAGCAGTTCTTC. The full variable domain, with the rest looked up from reference TRBV5-1 and TRBJ2-1, is KAGVTQTPRYLIKTRGQQVTLSCSPISGHRSVSWYQQTPGQGLQFLFEYFSETQRNKGNFPGRFSGRQFSNSRSEMNVSTLELGDSALYLCASSLEVAGGNEQFFGPGTRLTVL.